Presented here are 7 T cell receptor beta chains from one specimen sequenced in a study of blood T cells in healthy people across ages. With a J-beta primer mix and a sample-barcoded 5' primer, a second PCR ran roughly 6 to 11 cycles. TCRdb passed the 5' RACE reads through MiXCR, listing each CDR3 protein once. The data contain 1.5 million to 1.8 million distinct CDR3 sequences, about 45% of them seen just once; the ten biggest clones take up about 4.1%. Sequenced material: blood. The receptor source for this set is a woman aged 18-30 years in good health.

Only a few counts were recorded for this clonotype. J is TRBJ2-7 and V is TRBV20-1; no clear D. CDR1 and CDR2 (germline): DFQATT, SNEGSKA (reference sequence). Trimming took 2 bases from V and 5 from J, leaving 10 bases between them. The CDR3 contains 12 residues. The CDR3 protein is CSARRLPNEQYF. DNA for the CDR3: TGCAGTGCTAGAAGACTCCCAAACGAGCAGTACTTC.

The chain carries TRBV20-1 and TRBJ2-5; D possibly corresponds to TRBD2 (5 bases). V was shortened by 6 bases and J by 11 bases, with 28 bases between the two germline ends. Germline assignment: CDR1 DFQATT and CDR2 SNEGSKA (reference sequence). The CDR3 totals 15 residues. In DNA form, the CDR3 reads TGCAGTGCAAAGTATCTCGTGTTGGGAGTTAGTGAGCAGTACTTC. This sequence encodes CSAKYLVLGVSEQYF.

In DNA, the CDR3 is TGCAGCGTTGAGCAAGAGAACTATGGCTACACCTTC. It translates to CSVEQENYGYTF. The chain employs TRBV29-1 and TRBJ1-2; D gene unclear. The V gene's germline CDR1 is SQVTM and CDR2 ANQGSEA. Trimming removed 3 bases at V and 2 bases at J, with 7 bases between. The CDR3 has 12 amino acids. The full variable domain, with the rest looked up from reference TRBV29-1 and TRBJ1-2, is SAVISQKPSRDICQRGTSLTIQCQVDSQVTMMFWYRQQPGQSLTLIATANQGSEATYESGFVIDKFPISRPNLTFSTLTVSNMSPEDSSIYLCSVEQENYGYTFGSGTRLTVV.

This chain links TRBV29-1 with TRBJ1-2; 7 nucleotides agree with TRBD1. V shed 5 bases and J 3 bases; nucleotides not matched to a gene: 12. CDR3 size: 15 residues. Per the germline V gene, CDR1 is SQVTM and CDR2 is ANQGSEA. CDR3 bases: TGCAGCGTTCGATGGGGGACAGAAGCTTACTATGGCTACACCTTC. Protein sequence: CSVRWGTEAYYGYTF. Drawing the rest from reference TRBV29-1 and TRBJ1-2, the complete variable domain is SAVISQKPSRDICQRGTSLTIQCQVDSQVTMMFWYRQQPGQSLTLIATANQGSEATYESGFVIDKFPISRPNLTFSTLTVSNMSPEDSSIYLCSVRWGTEAYYGYTFGSGTRLTVV.

This clonotype was observed a handful of times. Here the CDR3 reads CASSYTGAEQFF. The DNA of the CDR3 is TGTGCCAGCAGCTACACAGGGGCCGAGCAGTTCTTC. V and J are TRBV7-2 and TRBJ2-1; 7 nucleotides match TRBD1. Germline loops: CDR1 SGHTA, CDR2 FQGNSA. The CDR3 has 12 residues. J gave up 10 bases and V 4 bases, and 4 bases lay outside the gene matches.

This clonotype has a handful of counts. The V gene is TRBV7-2, the J gene TRBJ2-1, with 7 positions matching TRBD2. The DNA matches TRBJ2-7 better at its end, which makes the J call doubtful. Germline loops: CDR1 SGHTA, CDR2 FQGNSA. The CDR3 spans 15 residues. The CDR3 loop reads CASSLDGRDYNEQYF. CDR3 DNA: TGTGCCAGCAGCTTAGATGGCAGGGACTACAATGAGCAGTACTTC.

This clonotype has a count of ten or more. The rearrangement uses TRBV25-1 and TRBJ2-7; D is perhaps TRBD1 (5 bases). The V gene lost 1 base and the J gene lost 3 bases, with 19 bases spanning the gap. Germline loops: CDR1 MGHDK, CDR2 SYGVNS. This CDR3 has 17 amino acids. DNA for the CDR3: TGTGCCAGCAGTGAATCTTTGGGAAAAGGGGCTCGCTACGAGCAGTACTTC. Its translation: CASSESLGKGARYEQYF.